This record looks at one TCR beta chain sequence and its context. Its specificity is not known. A sample-barcoded 5' primer and a J-beta primer mix were used in a second PCR of roughly 6 to 11 cycles. Individual samples furnished no less than 3 million CDR3-containing paired-end reads apiece. TCRdb re-derived calls from the 5' RACE reads in MiXCR, one entry per CDR3 protein. The sample holds 750,000 to 950,000 distinct CDR3 sequences; 40% to 65% are singletons and the top ten take about two fifths. The sample comes from a study of blood T cells in healthy people across ages. Findings of the study overall: Unsorted PBMCs ruled out conclusive naive versus antigen-experienced comparison.

V trimming: 0 bases; J trimming: 2 bases; junction bases outside the gene matches: 8. Germline assignment: CDR1 LNHNV and CDR2 YYDKDF (reference sequence). CDR3 length: 19 residues. Input material: blood. This TCR came from an elderly man in good health. The chain carries TRBV15 and TRBJ2-5, with 14 bases matching TRBD2. CDR3 in amino acids: CATSRDRGGTSGSQETQYF. Here the CDR3 DNA reads TGTGCCACCAGCAGAGATCGCGGCGGGACTAGCGGGAGTCAAGAGACCCAGTACTTC.